This TCR beta chain emerged from a study of T cell repertoires in cytomegalovirus infection. TCRdb reanalysed the reads using MiXCR and keeps one entry per CDR3 protein. The data hold a few hundred thousand distinct CDR3 sequences, with roughly 34% observed a single time. Germline CDR1 reads SGHAT; CDR2 reads FQNNGV. The CDR3 length is 21 residues. V was trimmed by 8 bases and J by 6 bases, leaving 37 bases between them. Regarding this clonotype: Its cognate antigen is unknown.

Source: cultured PBMCs, taken from culture after CMV antigen stimulation. The TCR originated in a human donor in good health (CMV status not recorded). Some clones in this sample may be carry-over from other donors' samples. The J gene is TRBJ2-2, the V gene TRBV11-2; possibly TRBD1 or TRBD2 for D (9 bases each). The CDR3 region is CASGDRGRIAGDSWGPGELFF. The CDR3 DNA reads TGTGCCAGCGGCGACAGGGGGAGAATAGCGGGAGACTCATGGGGCCCCGGGGAGCTGTTTTTT.